This T cell receptor beta chain was observed in a study of blood T cells in healthy people across ages. With a J-beta primer mix and a sample-barcoded 5' primer, a second PCR ran about 7 to 12 cycles. TCRdb fed the 5' RACE reads into MiXCR, producing one record per CDR3 protein. The sample includes 700,000 to 950,000 distinct CDR3 sequences, 58% of them seen just once. The CDR3 has 15 residues. Germline V lookup: CDR1 DFQATT, CDR2 SNEGSKA (reference sequence). The V gene end was trimmed by 6 bases and the J gene end by 2 bases; junction bases not matched to a gene: 9. Sequenced: blood. The rearrangement links TRBV20-1 to TRBJ2-3; 9 bases are a match to TRBD2. The TCR was taken from a man younger than 40 in good health. The CDR3 protein is CSARLAATYTDTQYF. The CDR3 bases are TGCAGTGCAAGACTAGCGGCCACGTACACAGATACGCAGTATTTT.